The clone carrying this T cell receptor (beta chain) was detected only once. Original handling: Amplifying reference gene primers gave estimates of nucleated cell counts. Using immunoSEQ multiplex PCR, the repertoire was profiled, and TCRdb retains in-frame clones only, with some absent. The V and J calls and clone size are taken from that table; D and trimming were inferred from the DNA. The table lists just under 350,000 clones, around 83% of them singletons, with under 3% in the top ten. These data are taken from a study of blood T cell repertoires in COVID-19. The CDR3 spans 17 residues. The V gene end was trimmed by 3 bases and the J gene end by 4 bases; junction bases not matched to a gene: 12. Germline loops: CDR1 MDHEN, CDR2 SYDVKM.

This TCR was recovered from a young man with active or convalescent COVID-19. The sample taken for sequencing was peripheral blood. The V and J genes are TRBV28 and TRBJ2-1; 7 nucleotides line up with TRBD2. The CDR3 sequence: CASSFLLTGGRYNEQFF. The CDR3 nucleotides read TGTGCCAGCAGTTTCTTGCTCACCGGCGGGAGATACAATGAGCAGTTCTTC.